This T cell receptor (beta chain) was sequenced during a study of blood T cell repertoires in COVID-19 (dated by TCRdb to about 2020). For context, the study as a whole: Samples covering the acute and convalescent phases of COVID-19 were provided by collaborators in the United States, Italy and Spain. The prospective study material was composed of cDNA or gDNA derived from T cells, B-cell-depleted T cells, or PBMCs. Deeply sampled blood TCRbeta repertoires from subjects exposed to, actively infected with, or recovered from COVID-19 were included in the dataset. The repertoires were released in a freely available public database intended as a resource for research on the immune response to SARS-CoV-2. The samples were drawn from the first 160 participants of the ongoing ImmuneRACE study and from over a thousand subjects provided by 6 global collaborators. The sample metadata nearly always contained a de-identified subject ID, COVID-19 status, age in years and sex. Where available, HLA class I and class II types were taken from metadata supplied by the sample provider and were not determined by assay-based typing.

Whole blood was collected in K2EDTA tubes by collaborating institutions according to the institutions' own protocols. For TCRbeta analysis, collaborator samples were shipped as frozen whole blood, as isolated PBMCs, or as DNA extracted from either sample type. Trimming leaves V shorter by 0 bases and J shorter by 0 bases, with the junction holding 14 bases beyond the gene matches. CDR1 and CDR2, looked up from the germline V gene (reference sequence), are LNHNV and YYDKDF. The CDR3 goes from the cysteine to the phenylalanine over 21 residues. Of all the DNA, just the CDR3 is kept, 63 bases in frame from base 1. Regarding this clone: Its cognate antigen has yet to be identified. One base away there is no much larger clone; base qualities are not given.

Here is what the overall study found, with its caveats: How much clinical and demographic metadata was included differed by source and by participant, and the metadata was provided uncurated.

TCRbeta CDR3 regions were amplified from genomic DNA by means of the immunoSEQ Assay, a bias-controlled multiplex PCR. Per the original workflow: Nucleated cell counts per sample were estimated from amplification of reference gene primers within the assay. To quantify the absolute abundance of each unique TCRbeta CDR3 rearrangement, sequence reads were collapsed and filtered. Productive Simpson clonality was computed per sample as the square root of Simpson's diversity index over productive rearrangements. Imported from immuneACCESS, the table was reduced by TCRdb to in-frame sequences with V and J called. These copies leave out some clones; in studies compared against another copy, an unresolved V gene accounts for under half, and the cause of the remainder is not known. V and J calls and clone size are copied from that table; D and trimming were computed from the DNA. This sample lists about 140,000 clones; 70% to 80% were detected once. The ten biggest clones cover under 6% of the sample.

Sequencing input: peripheral blood. The source of this sequence is a woman older than 75 with active or convalescent COVID-19. Recombination joined TRBV15 with TRBJ1-6; the junction holds 7 bases that match TRBD1. For the CDR3, the sequence is CATSRDAARGFRSSYNSPLHF. The DNA reads TGTGCCACCAGCAGAGATGCGGCCAGGGGGTTTCGAAGCTCCTATAATTCACCCCTCCACTTT.